One and the same sample provided the 32 T cell receptor beta chains below, sequenced in a study of blood T cell repertoires in COVID-19. Some clones are missing from TCRdb's copy, which holds only in-frame ones; the method was immunoSEQ multiplex PCR. The repertoire holds fewer than 110,000 clones, around 90% seen once, with more than 0.9% in the top ten. Sequencing was performed on peripheral blood. The receptors were sampled from a woman aged 25 to 39 with acute or convalescent COVID-19.

J is TRBJ2-3 and V is TRBV7-6; the match to TRBD2 covers 8 bases. From germline, CDR1 is SGHVS and CDR2 FNYEAQ. V lost 2 bases, J lost 5 bases, and 18 bases stayed unmatched. The CDR3 has 19 amino acids. CDR3 in DNA: TGTGCCAGCAGCTTATCCCCGTGGGGTAGCGGGACTGGTGTAGATACGCAGTATTTT. Its translation: CASSLSPWGSGTGVDTQYF.

This chain joins TRBV3-1 (or the pseudogene TRBV3-2) and TRBJ1-2; 7 bases align to TRBD1. There are 15 residues in the CDR3. V was pared by 4 bases and J by 3 bases, with 8 bases of the junction left unmatched. Germline assignment: CDR1 LGHDT and CDR2 YNNKEL (reference sequence). The CDR3 DNA is TGTGCCAGCAGCCCAGGACAGGTACAACACTATGGCTACACCTTC. It translates to CASSPGQVQHYGYTF.

This chain links TRBV7-3 with TRBJ1-6; D might be TRBD1 (5 bases). The length of the CDR3 is 15 residues. From germline, CDR1 is SGHTA and CDR2 FQGTGA. Deletions cut 1 base from V and 7 bases from J, with 11 bases between. The CDR3 protein is CASSLNGGGNSPLHF. The CDR3 DNA reads TGTGCCAGCAGCTTAAACGGGGGAGGGAATTCACCCCTCCACTTT. Full variable domain (missing parts from reference TRBV7-3 and TRBJ1-6): GAGVSQTPSNKVTEKGKYVELRCDPISGHTALYWYRQSLGQGPEFLIYFQGTGAADDSGLPNDRFFAVRPEGSVSTLKIQRTERGDSAVYLCASSLNGGGNSPLHFGNGTRLTVT.

This clone was observed a handful of times. J is TRBJ1-3 and V is TRBV5-6, with D unresolved. Per germline, CDR1 SGHDT and CDR2 YYEEEE. V was pared by 3 bases and J by 4 bases, with 11 bases between. The CDR3 extends over 14 amino acids. The DNA for the CDR3 is TGTGCCAGCAGCTATTTATCACAGGGAAACACCATATATTTT. It specifies CASSYLSQGNTIYF. Full variable domain (missing parts from reference TRBV5-6 and TRBJ1-3): DAGVTQSPTHLIKTRGQQVTLRCSPKSGHDTVSWYQQALGQGPQFIFQYYEEEERQRGNFPDRFSGHQFPNYSSELNVNALLLGDSALYLCASSYLSQGNTIYFGEGSWLTVV.

This clone was observed a few times. V usage is TRBV6-5 and J usage is TRBJ1-2, with 7 bases matching TRBD1. V lost 0 bases, J lost 4 bases, and 5 bases stayed unmatched. Germline CDR1 is MNHEY and CDR2 is SVGAGI. The CDR3 consists of 15 residues. Here the CDR3 DNA reads TGTGCCAGCAGTTACTCTGGACAGGCGGGCTATGGCTACACCTTC. Translating it yields CASSYSGQAGYGYTF.

The chain joins TRBV9 to TRBJ2-2, with D possibly TRBD2 on 5 matching bases. The CDR3 spans 15 residues. The germline V gene has CDR1 SGDLS and CDR2 YYNGEE. Deletions cut 3 bases from V and 0 bases from J, with 9 bases between. The CDR3 nucleotides read TGTGCCAGCAGCGCGGGGTTAACGAACACCGGGGAGCTGTTTTTT. Its protein product is CASSAGLTNTGELFF.

The genes are TRBV7-3 and TRBJ2-1; 11 nucleotides match TRBD2. V shed 5 bases, J shed 9 bases, and the junction held 9 bases outside the gene matches. The CDR3 runs to 15 residues. Germline CDR1 and CDR2: SGHTA and FQGTGA. The CDR3: CASSLTSGVQGEQFF. The CDR3 nucleotides are TGTGCCAGCAGCCTGACTAGCGGGGTACAGGGTGAGCAGTTCTTC.

The rearrangement joins TRBV7-8 to TRBJ1-1; 9 nucleotides agree with TRBD1. V gave up 5 bases and J gave up 5 bases; unmatched junction bases: 21. Germline V CDR1 and CDR2: SGHVS, FQNEAQ. The CDR3 length is 19 residues. The DNA of the CDR3 is TGTGCCAGCAGCCCCACGACCCCGGGACAGGGTTCGTTGCGGACTGAAGCTTTCTTT. Translating it yields CASSPTTPGQGSLRTEAFF. Supplemented by reference TRBV7-8 and TRBJ1-1, the full variable domain reads GAGVSQSPRYKVAKRGQDVALRCDPISGHVSLFWYQQALGQGPEFLTYFQNEAQLDKSGLPSDRFFAERPEGSVSTLKIQRTQQEDSAVYLCASSPTTPGQGSLRTEAFFGQGTRLTVV.

This clone appeared a single time. V gene TRBV10-2 combines with J gene TRBJ2-5; 7 nucleotides agree with TRBD2. Germline V CDR1 and CDR2: WSHSY, SAAADI. This CDR3 has 14 residues. The trim removed 6 bases at V and 5 bases at J, leaving 9 bases unmatched. The CDR3 DNA reads as TGCGCCAGCAGAGGGAGGGAGGGCCTGGAGACCCAGTACTTC. This encodes CASRGREGLETQYF.

The chain combines TRBV4-3 with TRBJ1-2; D not certain. Deletions cut 5 bases from V and 4 bases from J, with 14 bases between. The CDR3 contains 14 residues. Germline V gene lookup returns CDR1 LGHNA and CDR2 YSLEER. The chain's CDR3 is CASSEAGRSYGYTF. The CDR3 region has the DNA TGCGCCAGCAGCGAAGCCGGTCGGAGCTATGGCTACACCTTC.

The CDR3 DNA reads TGCGCCAGCAGCCAAGAACGACAGGGGACTGAAGCTTTCTTT. This codes for CASSQERQGTEAFF. The chain combines TRBV4-3 with TRBJ1-1, with 8 nucleotides matching TRBD1. CDR1 and CDR2 from the germline V gene are LGHNA and YSLEER. The CDR3 has 14 residues. Trimming at V came to 0 bases and at J to 5 bases, leaving 2 bases not matched to a gene.

The chain combines TRBV27 with TRBJ2-1, with TRBD1 identical over 8 bases. Germline-derived CDR1 and CDR2 are MNHEY and SMNVEV (reference sequence). The V gene end was trimmed by 3 bases and the J gene end by 9 bases; junction bases not matched to a gene: 16. This CDR3 is built from 17 residues. CDR3 in amino acids: CASSFTYHGQGVGEQFF. The CDR3 nucleotides are TGTGCCAGCAGTTTTACGTATCATGGACAGGGAGTTGGTGAGCAGTTCTTC.

This rearrangement joins TRBV4-3 to TRBJ2-7, with TRBD2 matching 13 bases. The CDR3 spans 16 residues. V was pared by 0 bases and J by 4 bases, with 3 bases of the junction left unmatched. From germline, CDR1 is LGHNA and CDR2 YSLEER. CDR3 protein: CASSQETSGRKYEQYF. In nucleotides, the CDR3 is TGCGCCAGCAGCCAAGAGACTAGCGGGAGGAAGTACGAGCAGTACTTC.

The CDR3 spells CASSSTGGGYTF. Here the CDR3 DNA reads TGTGCCAGCAGTTCTACAGGGGGGGGCTACACCTTC. The chain carries TRBV12-3 or TRBV12-4 and TRBJ1-2, with 8 bases aligning to TRBD1. The CDR3 is 12 amino acids. V gave up 4 bases and J gave up 8 bases; unmatched junction bases: 3.

This sequence joins TRBV4-3 and TRBJ1-1, with D possibly matching TRBD1 (5 bases). This CDR3 has 14 residues. Germline values: CDR1 LGHNA, CDR2 YSLEER. V was trimmed by 6 bases and J by 4 bases, leaving 15 bases between them. CDR3 in DNA: TGCGCCAGCAGGTCGGAGGAGGGGACCACTGAAGCTTTCTTT. Its protein is CASRSEEGTTEAFF.

This chain connects TRBV7-3 to TRBJ1-1; D is undetermined. The germline gives CDR1 SGHTA, CDR2 FQGTGA. The CDR3 loop spans 13 amino acids. Trimming pared 2 bases from V and 1 base from J, leaving 5 bases between. CDR3 coding DNA: TGTGCCAGCAGCTTATCAGAGAACACTGAAGCTTTCTTT. It specifies CASSLSENTEAFF.

The count of this clone is one. This rearrangement joins TRBV28 to TRBJ1-4; D call uncertain. The CDR3 covers 16 residues. The V gene's germline CDR1 is MDHEN and CDR2 SYDVKM. Trimming took 4 bases from V and 2 from J, leaving 14 bases between them. The CDR3 region has the DNA TGTGCCAGCAGTTCCCCGTCCGGGAATACTAATGAAAAACTGTTTTTT. Its protein product is CASSSPSGNTNEKLFF.

CDR3 sequence: CASSFVHRVNSPLHF. CDR3 nucleotide sequence: TGTGCCAGCAGTTTTGTCCACAGGGTGAATTCACCCCTCCACTTT. The chain is built from TRBV27 and TRBJ1-6; possibly TRBD1 for D (6 bases). Germline values: CDR1 MNHEY, CDR2 SMNVEV (reference sequence). V lost 3 bases and J 7 bases, leaving 13 bases between the germline ends. The CDR3 runs 15 residues.

This clone was seen a single time. This rearrangement joins TRBV7-6 to TRBJ2-7; D is possibly TRBD1 (5 bases). The germline V and J ends were trimmed by 5 bases and 0 bases, with 17 bases remaining between them. CDR1 and CDR2 (germline): SGHVS, FNYEAQ. CDR3 length equals 16 residues. Written as DNA, the CDR3 is TGTGCCAGCAGCCGAGGTCAGGGTTTGAGCTCCTACGAGCAGTACTTC. This encodes CASSRGQGLSSYEQYF.

The chain links TRBV28 to TRBJ2-1; 11 nucleotides agree with TRBD2. The germline CDR1 and CDR2 sequences are MDHEN and SYDVKM. The V gene end was trimmed by 6 bases and the J gene end by 11 bases; junction bases not matched to a gene: 6. The CDR3 is 13 residues long. CDR3 sequence (DNA): TGTGCCAGCAGCCCCGCTAGCGGGGGGCAGCAGTTCTTC. It translates to CASSPASGGQQFF.

V usage is TRBV19 and J usage is TRBJ2-5; the D gene is possibly TRBD1 (5 bases). CDR1 is LNHDA and CDR2 is SQIVND in the germline V gene (reference sequence). Trimming shortened V by 1 base and J by 4 bases, and 13 bases separated the two germline ends. The CDR3 contains 15 residues. The DNA of the CDR3 is TGTGCCAGTAGTATAGGCAGGGATTTTGGAGAGACCCAGTACTTC. Translating gives CASSIGRDFGETQYF.

V gene TRBV10-3 combines with J gene TRBJ2-1; 8 bases match TRBD1. V trimming: 0 bases; J trimming: 5 bases; junction bases outside the gene matches: 0. Germline values: CDR1 ENHRY, CDR2 SYGVKD. CDR3 length: 14 residues. The CDR3 DNA reads as TGTGCCATCAGTGAGTCGGACAGGGACAATGAGCAGTTCTTC. This codes for CAISESDRDNEQFF.

The gene calls are TRBV10-2 and TRBJ1-2; 9 bases agree with TRBD1. There are 15 residues in the CDR3. Looked up from germline, CDR1 is WSHSY and CDR2 is SAAADI. V lost 2 bases, J lost 8 bases, and 9 bases stayed unmatched. CDR3 sequence: CASSELGRTGVGYTF. In nucleotides, the CDR3 is TGCGCCAGCAGTGAGCTTGGAAGGACAGGGGTCGGCTACACCTTC.

The rearrangement links TRBV5-4 to TRBJ2-7, with D possibly matching TRBD2 (5 bases). Trimming removed 0 bases from V and 6 bases from J, with 19 bases in between. The CDR3 has 16 residues. Per germline, CDR1 SGHNT and CDR2 YYREEE (reference sequence). Written as DNA, the CDR3 is TGTGCCAGCAGCTTGGGGAGAGGGAGCACCCATCGCGAGCAGTACTTC. This encodes CASSLGRGSTHREQYF.

This rearrangement joins TRBV2 to TRBJ2-6, with TRBD1 matching over 8 bases. The germline V gene encodes CDR1 SNHLY and CDR2 FYNNEI. Trimming took 8 bases from V and 0 from J; bases not matched to a gene: 6. The CDR3 totals 16 residues. CDR3 sequence (DNA): TGTGCCAGCCGAGGGGACAGGACCTCTGGGGCCAACGTCCTGACTTTC. It codes for CASRGDRTSGANVLTF.

The chain combines TRBV30 with TRBJ1-2; the D gene is possibly TRBD1 (6 bases). Trimming cost V 7 bases and J 3 bases, with 18 bases left between them. CDR1 is GTSNPN, CDR2 SVGIG, per germline (reference sequence). This CDR3 spans 14 amino acids. The CDR3 DNA sequence: TGTGCCTTGCTGCACAGGGAAGGCCACTATGGCTACACCTTC. Translation gives CALLHREGHYGYTF.

This chain connects TRBV3-1 (or the pseudogene TRBV3-2) to TRBJ1-1, with a possible D match to TRBD1 (6 bases). V was cut by 8 bases and J by 0 bases, with 7 bases left in between. Germline V gives CDR1 LGHDT, CDR2 YNNKEL (reference sequence). The length of the CDR3 is 12 residues. The CDR3 sequence is CASGTLNTEAFF. Here the CDR3 DNA reads TGTGCCAGCGGGACATTGAACACTGAAGCTTTCTTT.

J is TRBJ1-1 and V is TRBV10-3, with TRBD1 matching 7 bases. The length of the CDR3 is 14 residues. V lost 6 bases, J lost 0 bases, and 4 bases stayed unmatched. Per the germline V gene, CDR1 is ENHRY and CDR2 is SYGVKD. The CDR3 here is CAISGTAMNTEAFF. As DNA, the CDR3 is TGTGCCATCAGCGGGACAGCCATGAACACTGAAGCTTTCTTT.

V usage is TRBV10-3 and J usage is TRBJ1-4, with 10 bases fitting TRBD1. J gave up 7 bases and V 5 bases, and 4 bases lay outside the gene matches. There are 14 residues in the CDR3. The germline V gene has CDR1 ENHRY and CDR2 SYGVKD. The DNA for the CDR3 is TGTGCCATCAGTCGAGGGACAGGGGCTGAAAAACTGTTTTTT. This encodes CAISRGTGAEKLFF.

The V call is TRBV19, the J call TRBJ1-5, with 7 bases fitting TRBD1. Germline values: CDR1 LNHDA, CDR2 SQIVND (reference sequence). The CDR3 has 15 amino acids. The V and J ends lost 8 bases and 3 bases, in that order; junction bases with no gene match: 10. The CDR3 bases are TGTGCCAGTCGTTACAGGGGAGTTCCCAATCAGCCCCAGCATTTT. Protein: CASRYRGVPNQPQHF. Full variable domain (missing parts from reference TRBV19 and TRBJ1-5): DGGITQSPKYLFRKEGQNVTLSCEQNLNHDAMYWYRQDPGQGLRLIYYSQIVNDFQKGDIAEGYSVSREKKESFPLTVTSAQKNPTAFYLCASRYRGVPNQPQHFGDGTRLSIL.

The J gene is TRBJ1-1, the V gene TRBV3-1 (or the pseudogene TRBV3-2); 8 bases match TRBD1. Germline V gene data show CDR1 as LGHDT and CDR2 as YNNKEL (reference sequence). V was pared by 4 bases and J by 1 base, with 5 bases of the junction left unmatched. This CDR3 is built from 15 residues. Here the CDR3 DNA reads TGTGCCAGCAGCCCCCGAACAGGGGGGAACACTGAAGCTTTCTTT. Protein sequence: CASSPRTGGNTEAFF.

V and J are TRBV6-1 and TRBJ1-5, with TRBD1 as a possible D gene (5 bases). CDR1 is MNHNS, CDR2 SASEGT, per germline. Trimming took off 3 bases at V and 1 base at J, with 19 bases between the two ends. The CDR3 spans 18 residues. CDR3 nucleotides: TGTGCCAGCAGTGAGGAGCTGGGGCGCTGGGTAAGCAATCAGCCCCAGCATTTT. Translation gives CASSEELGRWVSNQPQHF.